The present T cell receptor beta chain was sequenced within a study of T cell changes during pregnancy in multiple sclerosis (dated by TCRdb to between 2018 and 2021). Notes on the research overall: Changes in the T cell repertoire over the course of pregnancy were examined in this study in women with multiple sclerosis.

The germline V end is reduced by 11 bases and the J end by 5 bases; junction bases left unmatched: 5. The CDR3 spans 11 residues, from the cysteine through the phenylalanine. Just CDR3 DNA is preserved here, 33 bases in frame from base 1. The germline V gene (reference sequence) yields SEHNR for CDR1 and FQNEAQ for CDR2. The library was produced with the immunoSEQ multiplex PCR assay. Held by TCRdb, this immuneACCESS table contains in-frame sequences only and omits some clones. Under half of the omission traces to an unresolved V gene where checked; the cause of the rest is unknown. A total of 7,500 to 9,500 clones appear in this sample, more than 75% of them only once. 5% to 5.5% of the sample is taken by the ten largest. As for this clone: Its antigen is unknown. No qualities accompany the bases; no much larger clone lies one base away.

This TCR was sampled from a female donor in good health, enrolled as a control in a pregnancy study. The rearrangement joined TRBV7-9 to TRBJ2-5; TRBD2 aligns with 7 central bases. This sample comprised CD8+ T cells from peripheral blood mononuclear cells, obtained in the first trimester of pregnancy. The CDR3: CAGHGGETQYF. The nucleotide sequence reads as follows: TGTGCCGGCCACGGGGGGGAGACCCAGTACTTC.